This TCR beta chain is from a study of blood T cell repertoires in COVID-19. On the study more broadly: Nucleic acid was either cDNA or gDNA, and it came from T cells, B-cell-depleted T cells, or PBMCs.

Living in under 30 US areas, the participants were between roughly 18 and 90 years of age. Assignment of participants to cohorts was predicated upon participant-reported clinical history. This CDR3 comprises 14 residues. Looked up from germline, CDR1 is MNHNS and CDR2 is SASEGT. Original data processing: Estimation of nucleated cell counts relied on the amplification of reference gene primers. Data came from immunoSEQ multiplex PCR; TCRdb stores just in-frame clones and leaves some out. V and J calls and clone size are those listed in that table; D and trimming were worked out from the DNA. Of more than 200,000 clones listed, around 90% were seen once; the top ten hold 1.5% to 2%. This clone has just one count. The junction departs from germline at one end; a sequencing error may be responsible.

Specimen: PBMCs or T cells enriched from blood (not recorded which). This TCR derives from a woman in her forties or fifties who had recovered from COVID-19. V and J are TRBV6-1 and TRBJ1-5; 8 bases are shared with TRBD1. In nucleotides, the CDR3 is TGTGCCAGCAGGGAAGCAGGGGGCCATCAGCCCCAGCATTTT. This encodes CASREAGGHQPQHF.